Sequencing of this T cell receptor (beta chain) was carried out in a study of blood T cell repertoires in COVID-19. Turning to the study itself: Samples of COVID-19 (acute and convalescent) were obtained from the United States, Italy and Spain.

CDR1 is MGHDK, CDR2 SYGVNS, per germline. This CDR3 comprises 14 residues. The junction had 6 bases not matched to a gene; V was cut back by 2 bases and J by 7 bases. The protocol was immunoSEQ multiplex PCR, while the TCRdb copy is restricted to in-frame clones and leaves out a portion. The sample gives 540,000 or so clones, around nine tenths of which show up once; 7.8% is in the top ten. The V and J genes are TRBV25-1 and TRBJ1-2; 8 bases align to TRBD1. Source material: peripheral blood. The origin of this receptor is a woman aged 45-65 years with COVID-19, enrolled during active disease. The CDR3 region is CASSEQDRASGYTF. As DNA, the CDR3 is TGTGCCAGCAGTGAACAGGACAGGGCCTCTGGCTACACCTTC.